The 20 T cell receptor beta chains listed next were all sequenced from one sample in a study of blood T cell repertoires in COVID-19. Some clones are missing from TCRdb's copy, which holds only in-frame ones; the method was immunoSEQ multiplex PCR. The sample lists 90,000 to 130,000 clones; about 85% were seen once. The sequenced sample was peripheral blood. The receptors shown here come from a man in his forties or fifties with acute or convalescent COVID-19.

The rearrangement links TRBV4-1 to TRBJ2-1, with 8 bases aligning to TRBD2. Germline V gene sequence: CDR1 MGHRA, CDR2 YSYEKL. CDR3 length equals 18 residues. Trimming took 0 bases from V and 6 from J; bases not matched to a gene: 13. As DNA, the CDR3 is TGCGCCAGCAGCCAAGATTTAGGAACGGGGGGGCGATTCAATGAGCAGTTCTTC. Its protein is CASSQDLGTGGRFNEQFF.

The J gene is TRBJ2-1, the V gene TRBV19, with 14 bases fitting TRBD2. CDR3 length equals 15 residues. Losses at the gene ends were 3 bases for V and 7 bases for J; bases not matched to a gene: 2. Germline lookup yields CDR1 LNHDA and CDR2 SQIVND (reference sequence). The CDR3 region has the DNA TGTGCCAGTAGTATTGGGACTAGCGGGAGTAATGAGCAGTTCTTC. Its protein product is CASSIGTSGSNEQFF.

The V and J genes are TRBV18 and TRBJ1-2, with a weak D call TRBD1 (6 bases). The CDR3 loop spans 13 amino acids. V lost 6 bases and J 3 bases, leaving 11 bases between the germline ends. From germline, CDR1 is KGHSH and CDR2 LQKENI. The CDR3 here is CASSPTGDYGYTF. In DNA, the CDR3 is TGTGCCAGCTCGCCGACAGGAGACTATGGCTACACCTTC.

A remark on this clone: The limits of the CDR3 on the DNA are not certain, so only TCRdb's listed CDR3 is given. This chain links TRBV6-5 with TRBJ2-1; the table's D call TRBD1 went unverified against the DNA. The CDR3 is 15 amino acids long, termini counted. Germline lookup yields CDR1 MNHEY and CDR2 SVGAGI. CDR3 in amino acids: CASTDSSSGQGHPVF.

The rearrangement uses TRBV20-1 and TRBJ2-7; D ambiguous. This CDR3 has 11 amino acids. Trimming left V 7 bases short and J 2 bases short, with 9 bases between. CDR1 is DFQATT and CDR2 is SNEGSKA in the germline V gene (reference sequence). CDR3 residues: CSVVSTYEQYF. As DNA, the CDR3 is TGCAGTGTGGTCAGTACCTACGAGCAGTACTTC.

This chain uses TRBV5-4 with TRBJ2-3, with a possible D match to TRBD2 (5 bases). Per germline, CDR1 SGHNT and CDR2 YYREEE (reference sequence). The CDR3 runs to 13 residues. V was clipped by 5 bases and J by 5 bases, with 12 bases between them. DNA for the CDR3: TGTGCCAGCAGGAGGGAGCCGGGAGATACGCAGTATTTT. Its protein product is CASRREPGDTQYF.

V and J are TRBV6-2 or TRBV6-3 and TRBJ2-3; weak D call: TRBD1 (5 bases). CDR1 is MNHEY and CDR2 is SVGEGT in the germline V gene. The CDR3 contains 13 residues. The V end was cut by 2 bases, the J end by 9 bases, with 12 bases between. The CDR3 is CASSYIERGTQYF. The CDR3 DNA follows: TGTGCCAGCAGTTACATTGAAAGGGGAACGCAGTATTTT.

The chain couples TRBV28 to TRBJ2-5, with 15 bases lining up with TRBD2. Germline V CDR1 and CDR2: MDHEN, SYDVKM. There are 15 residues in the CDR3. Unmatched junction bases numbered 4, after V lost 6 bases and J lost 5 bases. The chain's CDR3 is CASRHGLAGGETQYF. In DNA form, the CDR3 reads TGTGCCAGCAGACACGGACTAGCGGGAGGGGAGACCCAGTACTTC.

The CDR3 nucleotides read TGTGCCAGCAGACCCGGGACTAGCGGGACAGATACGCAGTATTTT. Translating it yields CASRPGTSGTDTQYF. The V call is TRBV6-6, the J call TRBJ2-3, with 12 nucleotides matching TRBD2. Germline V gene lookup returns CDR1 MNHNY and CDR2 SVGAGI (reference sequence). The CDR3 runs 15 residues. V lost 6 bases, J lost 3 bases, and 4 bases stayed unmatched.

The rearrangement links TRBV19 to TRBJ2-7; possibly TRBD1 for D (6 bases). Between the trimmed V and J ends, which lost 3 bases and 4 bases, there was a span of 10 bases. Germline-derived CDR1 and CDR2 are LNHDA and SQIVND (reference sequence). The CDR3 has 13 residues. This chain's CDR3 is CASSIRGRYEQYF. Written as DNA, the CDR3 is TGTGCCAGTAGTATCAGGGGCCGGTACGAGCAGTACTTC.

The genes are TRBV29-1 and TRBJ1-2, with 7 bases aligning to TRBD1. This CDR3 is 12 amino acids long. V was clipped by 7 bases and J by 5 bases; unmatched bases: 7. Germline V gene sequence: CDR1 SQVTM, CDR2 ANQGSEA. CDR3 DNA sequence: TGCAGCGCTCGAGGGGGCGAGTATGGCTACACCTTC. This codes for CSARGGEYGYTF. The full variable domain, with the rest looked up from reference TRBV29-1 and TRBJ1-2, is SAVISQKPSRDICQRGTSLTIQCQVDSQVTMMFWYRQQPGQSLTLIATANQGSEATYESGFVIDKFPISRPNLTFSTLTVSNMSPEDSSIYLCSARGGEYGYTFGSGTRLTVV.

The J gene is TRBJ2-3, the V gene TRBV11-2, with 8 nucleotides matching TRBD2. The CDR3 is 17 residues long. With V trimmed by 0 bases and J by 5 bases, 10 bases remained unmatched. Germline V gene lookup returns CDR1 SGHAT and CDR2 FQNNGV. Here the CDR3 DNA reads TGTGCCAGCAGCTTAGATCCCCCCGGGGGGGCGATAGATACGCAGTATTTT. Protein product: CASSLDPPGGAIDTQYF.

The chain links TRBV28 to TRBJ1-3, with a weak D call TRBD1 (6 bases). The CDR3 has 15 amino acids. Per the germline V gene, CDR1 is MDHEN and CDR2 is SYDVKM. V lost 7 bases and J lost 0, with 13 bases in between. CDR3 sequence reads: CASTGQHISGNTIYF. The DNA for the CDR3 is TGTGCCAGCACCGGACAGCACATCTCTGGAAACACCATATATTTT.

The V and J genes are TRBV18 and TRBJ1-1, with no clear D. Germline V lookup: CDR1 KGHSH, CDR2 LQKENI. V was trimmed by 8 bases and J by 5 bases, leaving 21 bases between them. The CDR3 is made up of 15 amino acids. CDR3 nucleotide sequence: TGTGCCAGCCTCGAATATAGCCGGGGTGGGACTGAAGCTTTCTTT. Residues: CASLEYSRGGTEAFF.

CDR3 protein: CATSALAGPRGELFF. The CDR3 DNA is TGTGCCACCAGTGCTCTAGCGGGGCCTCGAGGGGAGCTGTTTTTT. This chain uses TRBV24-1 with TRBJ2-2, with 9 positions matching TRBD2. V dropped 5 bases and J dropped 8; count of bases not matched to a gene: 8. This CDR3 region has 15 residues. CDR1 and CDR2 from the germline V gene are KGHDR and SFDVKD.

This clone is a singleton in its sample. The chain combines TRBV28 with TRBJ2-2; TRBD2 agrees at 7 bases. Germline V gene data show CDR1 as MDHEN and CDR2 as SYDVKM. The CDR3 runs 15 residues. V lost 5 bases, J lost 4 bases, and 7 bases stayed unmatched. CDR3 in DNA: TGTGCCAGCAGTCCTAGGGACTACAGCACCGGGGAGCTGTTTTTT. Its protein is CASSPRDYSTGELFF.

The chain joins TRBV6-5 to TRBJ2-7, with 7 nucleotides matching TRBD2. This CDR3 region has 15 residues. CDR1 MNHEY and CDR2 SVGAGI come from the germline V gene. V shed 5 bases, J shed 0 bases, and the junction held 7 bases outside the gene matches. This CDR3 reads CASSKLAADSYEQYF. As DNA, the CDR3 is TGTGCCAGCAGTAAGCTAGCGGCGGACTCCTACGAGCAGTACTTC.

This chain uses TRBV3-1 (or the pseudogene TRBV3-2) with TRBJ2-3; the match to TRBD2 covers 10 bases. J was trimmed by 3 bases and V by 0 bases; bases with no gene match: 9. The CDR3 has 18 residues. Germline CDR1 LGHDT, CDR2 YNNKEL (reference sequence). The CDR3 DNA sequence: TGTGCCAGCAGCCAAGATACACTAGCGGGATGGGGGACAGATACGCAGTATTTT. Encoded protein: CASSQDTLAGWGTDTQYF.

The rearrangement joins TRBV6-5 to TRBJ2-1; TRBD2 might be the D (6 bases). This CDR3 has 15 amino acids. V was cut by 6 bases and J by 6 bases, with 18 bases left in between. CDR1 and CDR2 (germline): MNHEY, SVGAGI. This CDR3 is CASRRDFESLNEQFF. The CDR3 region has the DNA TGTGCCAGCAGGAGGGACTTCGAATCTCTCAATGAGCAGTTCTTC.

The chain recombines TRBV19 with TRBJ1-3; D possibly corresponds to TRBD1 (6 bases). The CDR3 has 16 amino acids. Germline loops: CDR1 LNHDA, CDR2 SQIVND (reference sequence). The V end was cut by 0 bases, the J end by 2 bases, with 11 bases between. As DNA, the CDR3 is TGTGCCAGTAGTATAGATCTTACAGGGACTGGAAACACCATATATTTT. Protein product: CASSIDLTGTGNTIYF.